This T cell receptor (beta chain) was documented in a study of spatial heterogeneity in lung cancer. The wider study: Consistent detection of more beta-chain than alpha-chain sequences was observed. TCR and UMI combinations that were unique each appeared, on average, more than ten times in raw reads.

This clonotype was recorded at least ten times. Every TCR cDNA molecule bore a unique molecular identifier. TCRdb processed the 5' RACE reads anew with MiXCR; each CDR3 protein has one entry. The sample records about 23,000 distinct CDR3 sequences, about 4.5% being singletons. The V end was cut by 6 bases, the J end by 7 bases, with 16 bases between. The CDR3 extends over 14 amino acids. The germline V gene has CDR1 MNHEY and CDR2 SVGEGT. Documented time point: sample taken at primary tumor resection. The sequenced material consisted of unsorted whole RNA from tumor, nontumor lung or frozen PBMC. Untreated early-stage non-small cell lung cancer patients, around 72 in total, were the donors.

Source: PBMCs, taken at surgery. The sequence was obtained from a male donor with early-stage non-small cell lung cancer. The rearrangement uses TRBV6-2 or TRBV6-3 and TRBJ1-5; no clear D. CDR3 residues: CASSPYSAGQPQHF. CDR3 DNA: TGTGCCAGCAGCCCCTACTCAGCCGGCCAGCCCCAGCATTTT.